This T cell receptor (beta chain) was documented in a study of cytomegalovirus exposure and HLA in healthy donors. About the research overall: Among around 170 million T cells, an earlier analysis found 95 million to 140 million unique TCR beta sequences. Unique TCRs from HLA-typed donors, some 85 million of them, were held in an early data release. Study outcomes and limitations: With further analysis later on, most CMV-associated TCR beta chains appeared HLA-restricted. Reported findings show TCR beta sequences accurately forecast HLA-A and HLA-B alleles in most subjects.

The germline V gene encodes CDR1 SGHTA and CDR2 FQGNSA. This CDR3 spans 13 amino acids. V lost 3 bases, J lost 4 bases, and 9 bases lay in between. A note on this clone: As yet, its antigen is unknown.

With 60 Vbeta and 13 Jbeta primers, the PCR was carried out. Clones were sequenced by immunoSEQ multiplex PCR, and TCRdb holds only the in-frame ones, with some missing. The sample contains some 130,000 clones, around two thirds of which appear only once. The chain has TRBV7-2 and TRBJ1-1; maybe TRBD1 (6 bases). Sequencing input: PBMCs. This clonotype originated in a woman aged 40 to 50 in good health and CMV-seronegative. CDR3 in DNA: TGTGCCAGCAGCTTGGACAGAGGCACTGAAGCTTTCTTT. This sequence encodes CASSLDRGTEAFF.